The 18 T cell receptor beta chains listed next were all sequenced from one sample in a study of regulatory T cells in long-lasting Graves disease. The sample's time point: newly diagnosed GD, antithyroid drugs for less than 3 months. RNA extracted from PBMCs served as the sequencing template. Libraries of TCR beta came from iRepertoire HTBI primers plus Arm-PCR of CDR3 regions. A single record per CDR3 protein comes from TCRdb applying MiXCR to the multiplex PCR reads. Here the sample spans 200,000 to 250,000 distinct CDR3 sequences, approximately 19% being singletons. The same sample was also used in a study of T cells in Graves' hyperthyroidism and ophthalmopathy.

The source material was peripheral blood mononuclear cells (PBMCs), sampled at new diagnosis, from a patient treated with antithyroid drugs. The receptor source for this set is a woman in her thirties with Graves disease.

This clonotype was detected only a few times. The gene calls are TRBV5-1 and TRBJ2-7; D remains unclear. V lost 6 bases to trimming and J lost 3 bases, with 13 bases between them. The CDR3 spans 13 residues. The germline CDR1 and CDR2 sequences are SGHRS and YFSETQ. CDR3 DNA sequence: TGCGCCAGCACCCAGCTTGGCAGCTACGAGCAGTACTTC. Its translation is CASTQLGSYEQYF.

The sample holds many counts of this clonotype. The chain joins TRBV27 to TRBJ2-7, with TRBD1 identical over 8 bases. The V gene's germline CDR1 is MNHEY and CDR2 SMNVEV (reference sequence). This CDR3 is built from 14 residues. J was trimmed by 0 bases and V by 4 bases; bases with no gene match: 2. The chain's CDR3 is CASSYTGGSYEQYF. The CDR3 nucleotides are TGTGCCAGCAGTTATACAGGGGGCTCCTACGAGCAGTACTTC.

This clonotype was picked up many times. This chain's CDR3 is CASSLGNQGATDTQYF. The CDR3 DNA is TGCGCCAGCAGCTTGGGGAATCAGGGGGCCACAGATACGCAGTATTTT. The J gene is TRBJ2-3, the V gene TRBV5-1; TRBD1 matches 8 bases. In germline, CDR1 is SGHRS, CDR2 YFSETQ. V trimming: 0 bases; J trimming: 2 bases; junction bases outside the gene matches: 5. This CDR3 spans 16 amino acids.

This clonotype has a count of ten or more. The rearrangement uses TRBV18 and TRBJ2-2; 12 bases agree with TRBD2. The CDR3 spans 16 residues. V dropped 3 bases and J dropped 4; count of bases not matched to a gene: 3. Germline CDR1 and CDR2: KGHSH and LQKENI. In DNA form, the CDR3 reads TGTGCCAGCTCACCTGGACTAGCGGGATTCACCGGGGAGCTGTTTTTT. Translating it yields CASSPGLAGFTGELFF.

This clonotype came up many times. J is TRBJ2-2 and V is TRBV2; TRBD1 aligns across 9 bases. The junction had 8 bases not matched to a gene; V was cut back by 5 bases and J by 4 bases. The CDR3 length is 16 residues. Germline CDR1 and CDR2: SNHLY and FYNNEI. The CDR3 is CASSPDRGWSTGELFF. The CDR3 bases are TGTGCCAGCAGTCCGGACAGGGGATGGTCCACCGGGGAGCTGTTTTTT.

This clonotype occurred many times. V is TRBV15 and J is TRBJ2-7; possible D gene TRBD1, 6 bases. V dropped 3 bases and J dropped 2 bases, with 8 bases sitting between them. Germline V gene data show CDR1 as LNHNV and CDR2 as YYDKDF (reference sequence). The CDR3 has 13 amino acids. The chain's CDR3 is CATSSGTPYEQYF. The CDR3 nucleotides are TGTGCCACCAGCAGTGGGACACCCTACGAGCAGTACTTC.

The table lists this clonotype with many counts. CDR3 amino acids: CASSSRDKKNIQYF. The CDR3 DNA sequence: TGCGCCAGCAGCTCGAGGGACAAGAAAAACATTCAGTACTTC. The V and J genes are TRBV5-1 and TRBJ2-4, with D possibly being TRBD1 (6 bases). This CDR3 is built from 14 residues. V lost 3 bases, J lost 4 bases, and 11 bases lay in between. Germline-derived CDR1 and CDR2 are SGHRS and YFSETQ.

Many counts were recorded for this clonotype. CDR3 amino acids: CAWSVPWTARKETQYF. The CDR3 DNA follows: TGTGCCTGGAGTGTACCCTGGACGGCAAGGAAGGAGACCCAGTACTTC. The gene calls are TRBV30 and TRBJ2-5; unclear D gene. The CDR3 covers 16 residues. Germline V CDR1 and CDR2: GTSNPN, SVGIG (reference sequence). V dropped 0 bases and J dropped 5 bases, with 19 bases sitting between them. The full variable domain, in which reference TRBV30 and TRBJ2-5 provide the parts outside the CDR3, is SQTIHQWPATLVQPVGSPLSLECTVEGTSNPNLYWYRQAAGRGLQLLFYSVGIGQISSEVPQNLSASRPQDRQFILSSKKLLLSDSGFYLCAWSVPWTARKETQYFGPGTRLLVL.

The gene calls are TRBV6-5 and TRBJ1-3, with no clear D. Germline V gene sequence: CDR1 MNHEY, CDR2 SVGAGI. V was cut by 0 bases and J by 4 bases, with 13 bases left in between. The CDR3 sequence is 16 residues long. The CDR3 here is CASSYSNPSGGNTIYF. The CDR3 region has the DNA TGTGCCAGCAGTTACTCGAACCCTTCGGGAGGAAACACCATATATTTT.

The V and J genes are TRBV7-9 and TRBJ1-1, with a tentative D call TRBD1 (5 bases). The CDR3 consists of 16 residues. V was shortened by 5 bases and J by 4 bases, with 20 bases between the two germline ends. The germline CDR1 and CDR2 sequences are SEHNR and FQNEAQ (reference sequence). The CDR3 protein is CASSMAKGRGGTEAFF. CDR3 in DNA: TGTGCCAGCAGCATGGCCAAGGGGAGGGGAGGCACTGAAGCTTTCTTT.

This clonotype was observed many times. The chain combines TRBV3-1 with TRBJ2-3; D gene uncertain. This CDR3 is built from 13 residues. Germline assignment: CDR1 LGHDT and CDR2 YNNKEL (reference sequence). Trimming took off 2 bases at V and 6 bases at J, with 9 bases between the two ends. The CDR3 nucleotides are TGTGCCAGCAGCCAATCCACAATGGATACGCAGTATTTT. As protein: CASSQSTMDTQYF.

This clonotype was observed a handful of times. The chain recombines TRBV6-2 or TRBV6-3 with TRBJ2-7; 11 bases are shared with TRBD2. J was trimmed by 1 base and V by 10 bases; bases with no gene match: 15. Germline V CDR1 and CDR2: MNHEY, SVGEGT. The CDR3 consists of 17 residues. CDR3 amino acids: CATTAPSGGLPSYEQYF. Written as DNA, the CDR3 is TGTGCCACTACGGCCCCTAGCGGGGGGCTTCCATCCTACGAGCAGTACTTC.

This clonotype came up many times. V and J are TRBV18 and TRBJ2-3; D ambiguous. The length of the CDR3 is 12 residues. Trimming took off 6 bases at V and 6 bases at J, with 10 bases between the two ends. CDR1 is KGHSH and CDR2 is LQKENI in the germline V gene. The chain's CDR3 is CASSTGGDTQYF. In DNA, the CDR3 is TGTGCCAGCTCGACGGGTGGGGATACGCAGTATTTT.

This clonotype came up many times. CDR3 protein: CASSVLTGELFF. CDR3 in DNA: TGTGCCAGCAGTGTCCTCACCGGGGAGCTGTTTTTT. V usage is TRBV6-1 and J usage is TRBJ2-2, with D hard to call. This CDR3 has 12 amino acids. Trimming left V 4 bases short and J 4 bases short, with 4 bases between. Germline V gene data show CDR1 as MNHNS and CDR2 as SASEGT.

This clonotype was observed at least ten times. The chain's CDR3 is CASKKPTNEKLFF. In nucleotides, the CDR3 is TGTGCCAGTAAGAAGCCAACTAATGAAAAACTGTTTTTT. The gene calls are TRBV19 and TRBJ1-4, with D unclear. This CDR3 has 13 residues. With 7 bases removed from V and 0 bases from J, the gap between germline ends came to 6 bases. Germline assignment: CDR1 LNHDA and CDR2 SQIVND (reference sequence). Supplemented by reference TRBV19 and TRBJ1-4, the full variable domain reads DGGITQSPKYLFRKEGQNVTLSCEQNLNHDAMYWYRQDPGQGLRLIYYSQIVNDFQKGDIAEGYSVSREKKESFPLTVTSAQKNPTAFYLCASKKPTNEKLFFGSGTQLSVL.

This clonotype has a count of ten or more. The V and J genes are TRBV12-3 or TRBV12-4 and TRBJ1-4; D not resolved. Trimming removed 7 bases from V and 3 bases from J, with 9 bases in between. CDR3 length: 13 residues. The CDR3 here is CASTLGPNEKLFF. The CDR3 DNA reads TGTGCCAGCACCCTTGGGCCTAATGAAAAACTGTTTTTT.

The chain recombines TRBV6-2 or TRBV6-3 with TRBJ1-5; tentatively, D is TRBD1 (6 bases). The CDR3 totals 15 residues. V was trimmed by 0 bases and J by 5 bases, leaving 11 bases between them. CDR1 and CDR2 (germline): MNHEY, SVGEGT. CDR3 coding DNA: TGTGCCAGCAGTTACTCGGGGAGGGGGGATCAGCCCCAGCATTTT. This translates into CASSYSGRGDQPQHF.

This clonotype was seen at least ten times. The chain joins TRBV18 to TRBJ1-2; 11 bases match TRBD1. After removal of 5 bases from V and 5 bases from J, the junction contained 7 bases not matched to a gene. Germline-derived CDR1 and CDR2 are KGHSH and LQKENI. This CDR3 contains 15 residues. In DNA form, the CDR3 reads TGTGCCAGCTCAGAGGACAGGGGGCGCTTATATGGCTACACCTTC. Translation gives CASSEDRGRLYGYTF. The full variable domain, in which reference TRBV18 and TRBJ1-2 provide the parts outside the CDR3, is NAGVMQNPRHLVRRRGQEARLRCSPMKGHSHVYWYRQLPEEGLKFMVYLQKENIIDESGMPKERFSAEFPKEGPSILRIQQVVRGDSAAYFCASSEDRGRLYGYTFGSGTRLTVV.